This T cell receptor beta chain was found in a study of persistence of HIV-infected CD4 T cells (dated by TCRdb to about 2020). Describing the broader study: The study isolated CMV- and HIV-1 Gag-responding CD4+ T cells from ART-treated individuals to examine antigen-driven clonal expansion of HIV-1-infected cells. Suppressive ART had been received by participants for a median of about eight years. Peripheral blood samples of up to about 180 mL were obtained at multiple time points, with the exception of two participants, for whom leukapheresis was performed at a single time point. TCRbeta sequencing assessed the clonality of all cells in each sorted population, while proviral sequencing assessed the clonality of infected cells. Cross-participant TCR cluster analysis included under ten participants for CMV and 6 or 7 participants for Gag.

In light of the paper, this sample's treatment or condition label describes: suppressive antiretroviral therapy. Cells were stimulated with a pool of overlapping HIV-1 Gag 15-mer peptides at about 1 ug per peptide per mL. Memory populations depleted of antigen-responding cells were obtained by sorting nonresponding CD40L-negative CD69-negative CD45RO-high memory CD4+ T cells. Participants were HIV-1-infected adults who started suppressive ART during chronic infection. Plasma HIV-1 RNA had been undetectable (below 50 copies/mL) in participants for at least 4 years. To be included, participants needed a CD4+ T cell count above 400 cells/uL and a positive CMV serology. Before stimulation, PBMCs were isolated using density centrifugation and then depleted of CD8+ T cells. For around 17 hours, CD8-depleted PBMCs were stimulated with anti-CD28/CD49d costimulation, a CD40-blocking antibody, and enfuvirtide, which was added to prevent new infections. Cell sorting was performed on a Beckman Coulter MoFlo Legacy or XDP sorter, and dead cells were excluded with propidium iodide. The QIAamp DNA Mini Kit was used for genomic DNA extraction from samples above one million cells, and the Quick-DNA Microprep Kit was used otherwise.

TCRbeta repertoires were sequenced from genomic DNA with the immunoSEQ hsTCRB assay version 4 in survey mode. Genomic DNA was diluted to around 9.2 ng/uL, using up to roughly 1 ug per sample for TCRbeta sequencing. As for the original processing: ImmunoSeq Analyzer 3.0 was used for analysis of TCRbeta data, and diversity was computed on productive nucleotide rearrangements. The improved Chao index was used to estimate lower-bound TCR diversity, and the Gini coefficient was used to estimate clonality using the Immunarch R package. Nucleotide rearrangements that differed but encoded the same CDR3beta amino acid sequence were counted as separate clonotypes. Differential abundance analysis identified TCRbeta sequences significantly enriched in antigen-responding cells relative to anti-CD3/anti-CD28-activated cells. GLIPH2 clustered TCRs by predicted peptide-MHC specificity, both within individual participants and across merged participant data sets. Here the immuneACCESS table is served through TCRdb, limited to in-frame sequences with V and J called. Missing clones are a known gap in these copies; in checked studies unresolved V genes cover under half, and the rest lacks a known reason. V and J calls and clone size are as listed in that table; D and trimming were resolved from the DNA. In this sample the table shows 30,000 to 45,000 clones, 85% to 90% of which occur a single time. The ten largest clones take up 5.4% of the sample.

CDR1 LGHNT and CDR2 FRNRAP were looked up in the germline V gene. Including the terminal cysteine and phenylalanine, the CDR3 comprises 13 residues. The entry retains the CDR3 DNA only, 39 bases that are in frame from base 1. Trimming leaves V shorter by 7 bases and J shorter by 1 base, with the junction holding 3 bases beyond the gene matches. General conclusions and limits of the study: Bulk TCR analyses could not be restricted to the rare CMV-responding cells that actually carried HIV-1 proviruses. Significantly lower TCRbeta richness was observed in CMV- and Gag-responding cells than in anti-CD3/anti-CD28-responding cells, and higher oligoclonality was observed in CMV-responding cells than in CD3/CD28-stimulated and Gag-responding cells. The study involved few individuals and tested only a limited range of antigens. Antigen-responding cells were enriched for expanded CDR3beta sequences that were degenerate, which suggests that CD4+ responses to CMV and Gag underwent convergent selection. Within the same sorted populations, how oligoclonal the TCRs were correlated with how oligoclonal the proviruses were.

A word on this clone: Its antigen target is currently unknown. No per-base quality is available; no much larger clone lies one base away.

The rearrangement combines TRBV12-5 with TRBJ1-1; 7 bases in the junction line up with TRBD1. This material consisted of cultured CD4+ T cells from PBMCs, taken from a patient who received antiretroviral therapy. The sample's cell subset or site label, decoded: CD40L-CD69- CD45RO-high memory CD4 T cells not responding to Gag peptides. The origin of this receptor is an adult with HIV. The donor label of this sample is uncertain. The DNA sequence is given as TGTGCTAGTGTATGGGACAGGAACACTGAAGCTTTCTTT. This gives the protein CASVWDRNTEAFF.